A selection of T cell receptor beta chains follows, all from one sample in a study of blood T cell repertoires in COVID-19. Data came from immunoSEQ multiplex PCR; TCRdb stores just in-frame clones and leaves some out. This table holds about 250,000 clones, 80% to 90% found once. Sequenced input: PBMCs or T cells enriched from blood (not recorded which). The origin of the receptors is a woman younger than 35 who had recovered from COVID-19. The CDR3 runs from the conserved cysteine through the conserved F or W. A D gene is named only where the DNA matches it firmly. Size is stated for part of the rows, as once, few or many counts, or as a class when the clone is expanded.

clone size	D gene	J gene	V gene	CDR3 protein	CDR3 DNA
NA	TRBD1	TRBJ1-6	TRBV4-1	CASSQEGGRGVSSPLHF	TGCGCCAGCAGCCAAGAGGGGGGCAGGGGGGTTAGTTCACCCCTCCACTTT
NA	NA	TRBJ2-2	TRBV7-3	CASSPLSSSGELFF	TGTGCCAGCAGCCCCCTTTCTAGTTCCGGGGAGCTGTTTTTT
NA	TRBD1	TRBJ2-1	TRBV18	CASSAGTDVEQFF	TGTGCCAGCTCAGCCGGGACAGACGTTGAGCAGTTCTTC
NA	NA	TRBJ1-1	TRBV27	CASSTTGSTEAFF	TGTGCCAGCAGCACCACAGGATCCACTGAAGCTTTCTTT
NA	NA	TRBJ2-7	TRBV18	CASSPGGRSSYEQYF	TGTGCCAGCTCACCAGGGGGGAGGAGCTCCTACGAGCAGTACTTC
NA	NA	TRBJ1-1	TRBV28	CASSLVLGRGTAEAFF	TGTGCCAGCAGTTTAGTTTTGGGCAGGGGAACGGCTGAAGCTTTCTTT
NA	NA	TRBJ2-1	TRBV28	CASSLVAQDLSSHPYNEQFF	TGTGCCAGCAGTTTAGTGGCACAGGACCTCTCCTCCCACCCATACAATGAGCAGTTCTTC
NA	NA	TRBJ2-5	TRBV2	CATLKRGETQYF	TGTGCCACCCTGAAGCGCGGAGAGACCCAGTACTTC
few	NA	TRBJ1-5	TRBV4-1	CASSQDIVSNQPQHF	TGCGCCAGCAGCCAAGATATAGTAAGCAATCAGCCCCAGCATTTT
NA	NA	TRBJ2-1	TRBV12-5	CASAWGVGQFF	TGTGCTAGTGCTTGGGGAGTAGGGCAGTTCTTC
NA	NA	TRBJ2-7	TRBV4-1	CASSQSGAYEQYF	TGCGCCAGCAGCCAATCAGGGGCGTACGAGCAGTACTTC
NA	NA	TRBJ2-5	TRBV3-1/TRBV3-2	CASSQDAGLGGGETQYF	TGTGCCAGCAGCCAAGATGCCGGGCTGGGGGGTGGGGAGACCCAGTACTTC
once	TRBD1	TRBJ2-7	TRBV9	CASSAGTGVSYEQYF	TGTGCCAGCAGCGCGGGGACAGGGGTCTCCTACGAGCAGTACTTC
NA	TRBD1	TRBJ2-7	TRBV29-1	CSGLDGTGYEQYF	TGCAGCGGACTAGACGGGACAGGCTACGAGCAGTACTTC
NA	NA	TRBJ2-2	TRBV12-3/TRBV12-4	CASSRQLTGELFF	TGTGCCAGCAGTCGACAGCTCACCGGGGAGCTGTTTTTT
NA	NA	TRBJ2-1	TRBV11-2	CASSLDPTRSDEQFF	TGTGCCAGCAGCTTAGATCCGACTAGGTCGGATGAGCAGTTCTTC
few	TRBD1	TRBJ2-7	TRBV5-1	CASSSVPGQVPGVF	TGCGCCAGCAGCTCAGTCCCGGGACAGGTACCTGGGGTCTTC
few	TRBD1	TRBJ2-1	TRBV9	CASSARSGTGWGNEQFF	TGTGCCAGCAGCGCCCGCTCCGGGACAGGGTGGGGAAATGAGCAGTTCTTC
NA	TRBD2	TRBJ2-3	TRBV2	CASSLTSGGTDTQYF	TGTGCCAGCAGCCTAACTAGCGGGGGTACAGATACGCAGTATTTT
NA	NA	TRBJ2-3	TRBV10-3	CAISARGEGTDTQYF	TGTGCCATCAGTGCCCGGGGAGAAGGGACAGATACGCAGTATTTT
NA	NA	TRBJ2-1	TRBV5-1	CASSFTGGSNEQFF	TGCGCCAGCAGCTTTACCGGGGGAAGCAATGAGCAGTTCTTC
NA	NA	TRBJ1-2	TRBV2	CASSGVNYGYTF	TGTGCCAGCAGTGGCGTCAACTATGGCTACACCTTC
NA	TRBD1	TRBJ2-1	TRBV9	CASSGRDRVPYNEQFF	TGTGCCAGCAGCGGCCGGGACAGGGTCCCCTACAATGAGCAGTTCTTC
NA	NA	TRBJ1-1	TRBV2	CASNTGQNTEAFF	TGTGCCAGCAATACAGGTCAGAACACTGAAGCTTTCTTT
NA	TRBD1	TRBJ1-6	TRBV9	CASSPRDSLNSPLHF	TGTGCCAGCAGCCCTCGGGACAGCCTTAATTCACCCCTCCACTTT
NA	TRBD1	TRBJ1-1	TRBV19	CASINDRVDTEAFF	TGTGCCAGTATCAACGACAGGGTGGACACTGAAGCTTTCTTT
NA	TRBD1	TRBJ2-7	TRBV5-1	CASSSGQTYEQYF	TGCGCCAGCAGCTCGGGACAGACCTACGAGCAGTACTTC
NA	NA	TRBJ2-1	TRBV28	CASSSREASVSYNEQFF	TGTGCCAGCAGCTCCCGGGAAGCGTCAGTCTCCTACAATGAGCAGTTCTTC
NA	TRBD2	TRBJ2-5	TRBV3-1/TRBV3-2	CASSQTSGQETQYF	TGTGCCAGCAGCCAAACTAGCGGCCAAGAGACCCAGTACTTC
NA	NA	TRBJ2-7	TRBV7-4	CASSLGAHRRLTLTSEQYF	TGTGCCAGCAGCTTAGGGGCCCACAGAAGGCTTACCCTTACGAGCGAGCAGTACTTC
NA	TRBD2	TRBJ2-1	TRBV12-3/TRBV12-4	CASSLARGGGKFF	TGTGCCAGCAGTTTAGCGCGGGGCGGGGGAAAGTTCTTC
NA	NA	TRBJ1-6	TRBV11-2	CASSELLAGNSPLHF	TGTGCCAGCAGCGAACTACTCGCGGGTAATTCACCCCTCCACTTT
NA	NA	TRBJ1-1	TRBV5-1	CASSLQSQGTEAFF	TGCGCCAGCAGCTTACAGAGCCAGGGCACTGAAGCTTTCTTT
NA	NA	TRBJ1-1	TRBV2	CASNDGGTRTEAFF	TGTGCCAGCAACGACGGGGGAACGCGCACTGAAGCTTTCTTT
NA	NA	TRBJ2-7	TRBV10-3	CAIRGGATYEQYF	TGTGCCATCAGGGGCGGGGCTACCTACGAGCAGTACTTC